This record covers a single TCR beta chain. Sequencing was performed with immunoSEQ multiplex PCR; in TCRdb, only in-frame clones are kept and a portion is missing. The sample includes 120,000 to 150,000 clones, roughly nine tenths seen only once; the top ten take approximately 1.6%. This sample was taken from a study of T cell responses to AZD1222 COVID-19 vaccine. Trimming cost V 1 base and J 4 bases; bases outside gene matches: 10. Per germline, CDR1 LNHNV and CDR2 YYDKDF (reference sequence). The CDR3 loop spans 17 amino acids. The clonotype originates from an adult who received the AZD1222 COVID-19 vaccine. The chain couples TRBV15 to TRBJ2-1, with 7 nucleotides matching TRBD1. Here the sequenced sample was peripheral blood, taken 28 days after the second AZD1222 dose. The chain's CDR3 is CATSRGFPGQPYNEQFF. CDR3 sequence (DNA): TGTGCCACCAGCAGAGGGTTCCCGGGACAGCCTTACAATGAGCAGTTCTTC.